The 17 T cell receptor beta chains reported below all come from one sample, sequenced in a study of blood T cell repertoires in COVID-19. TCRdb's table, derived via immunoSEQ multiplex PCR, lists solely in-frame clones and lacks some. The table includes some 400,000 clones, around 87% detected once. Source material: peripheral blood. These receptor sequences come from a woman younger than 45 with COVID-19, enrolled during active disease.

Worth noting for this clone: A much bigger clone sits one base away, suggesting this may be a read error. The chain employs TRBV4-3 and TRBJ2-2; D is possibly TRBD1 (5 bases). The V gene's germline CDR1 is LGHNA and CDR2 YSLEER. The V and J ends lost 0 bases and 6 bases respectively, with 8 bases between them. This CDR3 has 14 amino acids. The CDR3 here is CASSQDKGSGELFF. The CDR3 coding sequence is TGCGCCAGCAGCCAAGATAAGGGGTCCGGGGAGCTGTTTTTT.

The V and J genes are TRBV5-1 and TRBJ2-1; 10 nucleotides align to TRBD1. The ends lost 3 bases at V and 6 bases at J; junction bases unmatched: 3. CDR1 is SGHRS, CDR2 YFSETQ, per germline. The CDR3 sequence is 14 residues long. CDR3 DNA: TGCGCCAGCAGCTGGGGACAGGGGCCCAATGAGCAGTTCTTC. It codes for CASSWGQGPNEQFF.

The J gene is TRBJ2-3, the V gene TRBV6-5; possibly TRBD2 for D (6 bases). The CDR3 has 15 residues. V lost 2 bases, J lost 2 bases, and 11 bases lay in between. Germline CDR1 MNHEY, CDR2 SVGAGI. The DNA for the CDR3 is TGTGCCAGCAGTTACACGGGGGTAACCACAGATACGCAGTATTTT. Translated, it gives CASSYTGVTTDTQYF.

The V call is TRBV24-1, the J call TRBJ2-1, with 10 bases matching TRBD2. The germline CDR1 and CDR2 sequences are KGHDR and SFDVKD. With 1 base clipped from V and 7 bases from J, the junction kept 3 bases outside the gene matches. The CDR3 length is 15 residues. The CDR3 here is CATSDLAGGRNEQFF. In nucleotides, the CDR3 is TGTGCCACCAGTGATTTAGCGGGAGGGAGGAATGAGCAGTTCTTC.

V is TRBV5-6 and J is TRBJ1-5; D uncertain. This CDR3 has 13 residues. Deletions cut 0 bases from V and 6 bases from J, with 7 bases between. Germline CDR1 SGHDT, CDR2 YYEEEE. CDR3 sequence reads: CASSLGAIQPQHF. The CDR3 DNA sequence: TGTGCCAGCAGCTTGGGGGCGATTCAGCCCCAGCATTTT.

The CDR3 sequence: CASHGTSRYTDTQYF. The CDR3 DNA reads as TGTGCCAGTCACGGGACTAGCCGATACACAGATACGCAGTATTTT. The chain combines TRBV19 with TRBJ2-3, with 9 bases fitting TRBD2. J lost 2 bases, V lost 8 bases, and 8 bases had no gene match. The length of the CDR3 is 15 residues. CDR1 and CDR2 (germline): LNHDA, SQIVND (reference sequence).

The DNA for the CDR3 is TGTGCCAGCAGCTTAGATCCGAGGGTCTCCGAGCAGTACTTC. Translating gives CASSLDPRVSEQYF. The V gene is TRBV11-2, the J gene TRBJ2-7, with D maybe TRBD2 (5 bases). CDR1 and CDR2 from the germline V gene are SGHAT and FQNNGV. The V end was cut by 0 bases, the J end by 6 bases, with 12 bases between. CDR3 length: 14 residues.

The CDR3 loop reads CASSVVAGYEQYF. CDR3 in DNA: TGTGCCAGCAGCGTTGTCGCGGGCTACGAGCAGTACTTC. The rearrangement links TRBV28 to TRBJ2-7, with a weak D call TRBD2 (5 bases). CDR1 and CDR2 (germline): MDHEN, SYDVKM. This CDR3 has 13 amino acids. V shed 6 bases and J shed 3 bases, with 12 bases lying between them. The full variable domain, with the rest looked up from reference TRBV28 and TRBJ2-7, is DVKVTQSSRYLVKRTGEKVFLECVQDMDHENMFWYRQDPGLGLRLIYFSYDVKMKEKGDIPEGYSVSREKKERFSLILESASTNQTSMYLCASSVVAGYEQYFGPGTRLTVT.

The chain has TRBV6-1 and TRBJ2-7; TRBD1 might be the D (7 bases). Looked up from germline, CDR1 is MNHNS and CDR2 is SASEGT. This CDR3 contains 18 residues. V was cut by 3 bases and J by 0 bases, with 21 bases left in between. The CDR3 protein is CASSDIEGGGATSYEQYF. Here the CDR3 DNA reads TGTGCCAGCAGTGACATAGAAGGAGGGGGCGCAACCTCCTACGAGCAGTACTTC.

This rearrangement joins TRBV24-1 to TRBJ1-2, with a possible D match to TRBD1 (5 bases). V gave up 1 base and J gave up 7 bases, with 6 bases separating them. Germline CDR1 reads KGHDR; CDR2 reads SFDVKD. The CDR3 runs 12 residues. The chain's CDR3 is CATSDFRAGYTF. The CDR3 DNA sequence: TGTGCCACCAGTGATTTCAGGGCTGGCTACACCTTC.

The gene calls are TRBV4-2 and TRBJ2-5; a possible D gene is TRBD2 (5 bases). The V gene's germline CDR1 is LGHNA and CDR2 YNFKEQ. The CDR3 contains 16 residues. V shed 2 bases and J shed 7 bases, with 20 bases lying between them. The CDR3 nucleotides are TGTGCCAGCAGCCAATTTGGTTCGGGAAAACCGGGGACCCAGTACTTC. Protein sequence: CASSQFGSGKPGTQYF.

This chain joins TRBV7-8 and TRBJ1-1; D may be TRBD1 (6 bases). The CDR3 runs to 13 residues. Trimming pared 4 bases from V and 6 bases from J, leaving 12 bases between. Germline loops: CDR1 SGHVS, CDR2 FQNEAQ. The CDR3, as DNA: TGTGCCAGCAGCTCCCGACAGGCCGCTGAAGCTTTCTTT. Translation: CASSSRQAAEAFF.

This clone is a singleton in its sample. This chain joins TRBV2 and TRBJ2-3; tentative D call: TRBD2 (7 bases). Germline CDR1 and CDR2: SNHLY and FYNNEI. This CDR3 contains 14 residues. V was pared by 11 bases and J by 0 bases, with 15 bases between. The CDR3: CAGVGGLSTDTQYF. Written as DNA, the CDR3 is TGTGCCGGCGTCGGGGGGCTGAGCACAGATACGCAGTATTTT.

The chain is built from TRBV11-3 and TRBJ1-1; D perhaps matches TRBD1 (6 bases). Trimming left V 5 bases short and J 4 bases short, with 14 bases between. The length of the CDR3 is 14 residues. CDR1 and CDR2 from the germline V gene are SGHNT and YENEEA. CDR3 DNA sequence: TGTGCCAGCAGCCTTGGGGGGGGCCGCACTGAAGCTTTCTTT. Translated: CASSLGGGRTEAFF.

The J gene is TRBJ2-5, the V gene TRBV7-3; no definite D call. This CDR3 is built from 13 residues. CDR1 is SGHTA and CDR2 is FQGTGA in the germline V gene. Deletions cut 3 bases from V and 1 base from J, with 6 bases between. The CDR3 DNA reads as TGTGCCAGCAGCTTCGGTGCCCAAGAGACCCAGTACTTC. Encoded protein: CASSFGAQETQYF.

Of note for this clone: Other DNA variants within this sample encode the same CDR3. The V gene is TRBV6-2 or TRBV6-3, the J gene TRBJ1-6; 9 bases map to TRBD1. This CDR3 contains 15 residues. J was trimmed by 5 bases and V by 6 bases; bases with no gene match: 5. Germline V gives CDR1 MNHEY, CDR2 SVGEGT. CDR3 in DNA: TGTGCCAGCAGCCCCCGGGACAGGGATAATTCACCCCTCCACTTT. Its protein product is CASSPRDRDNSPLHF.

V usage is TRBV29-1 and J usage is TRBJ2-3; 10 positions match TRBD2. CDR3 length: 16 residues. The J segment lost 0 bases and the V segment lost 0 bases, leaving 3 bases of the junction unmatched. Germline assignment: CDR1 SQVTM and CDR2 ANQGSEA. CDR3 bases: TGCAGCGTTGAAGATGGACTAGCGGCTAGCACAGATACGCAGTATTTT. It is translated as CSVEDGLAASTDTQYF.